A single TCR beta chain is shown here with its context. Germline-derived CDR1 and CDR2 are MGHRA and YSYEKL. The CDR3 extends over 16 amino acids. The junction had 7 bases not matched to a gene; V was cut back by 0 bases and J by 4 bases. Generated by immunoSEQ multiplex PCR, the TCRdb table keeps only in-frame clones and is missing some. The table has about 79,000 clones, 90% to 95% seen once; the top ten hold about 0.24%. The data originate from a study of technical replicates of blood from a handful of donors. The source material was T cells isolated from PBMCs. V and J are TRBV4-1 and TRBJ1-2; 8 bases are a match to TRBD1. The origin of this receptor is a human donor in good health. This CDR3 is CASSQDTGQGIYGYTF. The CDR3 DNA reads TGCGCCAGCAGCCAAGATACAGGACAGGGTATCTATGGCTACACCTTC.